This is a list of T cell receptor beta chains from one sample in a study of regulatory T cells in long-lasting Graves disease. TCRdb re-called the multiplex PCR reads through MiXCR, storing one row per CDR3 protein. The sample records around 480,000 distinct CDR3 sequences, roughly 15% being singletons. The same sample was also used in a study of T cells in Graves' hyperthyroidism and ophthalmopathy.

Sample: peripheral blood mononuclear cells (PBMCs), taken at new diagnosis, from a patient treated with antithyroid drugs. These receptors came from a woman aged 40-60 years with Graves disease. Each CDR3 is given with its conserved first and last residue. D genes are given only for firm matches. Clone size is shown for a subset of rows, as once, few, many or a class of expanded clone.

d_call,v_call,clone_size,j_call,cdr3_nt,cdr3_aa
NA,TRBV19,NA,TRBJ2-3,TGTGCCAGTAGTCCTTGGACCCAAACCCGGGGAGATACGCAGTATTTT,CASSPWTQTRGDTQYF
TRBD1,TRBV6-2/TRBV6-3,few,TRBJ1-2,TGTGCCAGCAGTGAACTAGACAGGGGTAACTATGGCTACACCTTC,CASSELDRGNYGYTF
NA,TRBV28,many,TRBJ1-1,TGTGCCAGCACCCAGAACATGAACACTGAAGCTTTCTTT,CASTQNMNTEAFF
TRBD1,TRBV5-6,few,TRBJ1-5,TGTGCCAGCAGCGTCGGGACAGGGGACAATCAGCCCCAGCATTTT,CASSVGTGDNQPQHF
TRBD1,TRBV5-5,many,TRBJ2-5,TGTGCCAGCAGCCGGACAGGGGTAGAGACCCAGTACTTC,CASSRTGVETQYF
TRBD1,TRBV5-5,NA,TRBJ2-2,TGTGCCAGCAGCTCCGGGACAGGGAGAACCGGGGAGCTGTTTTTT,CASSSGTGRTGELFF
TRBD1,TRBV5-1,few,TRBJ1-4,TGCGCCAGCAGCCCCTGGCCCCCCCCACGGGACAGTGAAAAACTGTTTTTT,CASSPWPPPRDSEKLFF
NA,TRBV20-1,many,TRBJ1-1,TGCAGTGTCTACCAGGGAATGAACACTGAAGCTTTCTTT,CSVYQGMNTEAFF
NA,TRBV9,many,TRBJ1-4,TGTGCCAGCAGCGTAGACTGGAGGGAAAAACTGTTTTTT,CASSVDWREKLFF
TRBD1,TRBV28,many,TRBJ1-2,TGTGCCAGCAGACAATCCGGGACAGGCATGGGGATCTATGGCTACACCTTC,CASRQSGTGMGIYGYTF
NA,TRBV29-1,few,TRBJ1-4,TGCAGCGTTCGGCCAACGGGTGAAAAACTGTTTTTT,CSVRPTGEKLFF
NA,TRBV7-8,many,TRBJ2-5,TGTGCCAGCAGAAACCGGGACGGCTCCGGGACCCAGTACTTC,CASRNRDGSGTQYF
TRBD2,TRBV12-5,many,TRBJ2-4,TGTGCTAGTGGTCCCGCGACTAGCGGGGGGCCCACAGGGGAAAACATTCAGTACTTC,CASGPATSGGPTGENIQYF